This paragraph reports one T cell receptor beta chain. Looked up from germline, CDR1 is LNHDA and CDR2 is SQIVND (reference sequence). The CDR3 extends over 17 amino acids. Trimming cost V 5 bases and J 2 bases; bases outside gene matches: 13. This record comes from a study of cytomegalovirus exposure and HLA in healthy donors. Primers included in the PCR were 60 Vbeta and 13 Jbeta primers. The protocol was immunoSEQ multiplex PCR, while the TCRdb copy is restricted to in-frame clones and leaves out a portion. The table shows under 300,000 clones, with 85% to 95% occurring only once. The receptor was isolated from a girl under 10 years old in good health and CMV-seronegative. The rearrangement uses TRBV19 and TRBJ2-7; TRBD2 matches 9 bases. The specimen sequenced was PBMCs. The chain's CDR3 is CASSPRTGTSLTYEQYF. In nucleotides, the CDR3 is TGTGCCAGTAGTCCTCGAACCGGGACTAGCCTAACCTACGAGCAGTACTTC.